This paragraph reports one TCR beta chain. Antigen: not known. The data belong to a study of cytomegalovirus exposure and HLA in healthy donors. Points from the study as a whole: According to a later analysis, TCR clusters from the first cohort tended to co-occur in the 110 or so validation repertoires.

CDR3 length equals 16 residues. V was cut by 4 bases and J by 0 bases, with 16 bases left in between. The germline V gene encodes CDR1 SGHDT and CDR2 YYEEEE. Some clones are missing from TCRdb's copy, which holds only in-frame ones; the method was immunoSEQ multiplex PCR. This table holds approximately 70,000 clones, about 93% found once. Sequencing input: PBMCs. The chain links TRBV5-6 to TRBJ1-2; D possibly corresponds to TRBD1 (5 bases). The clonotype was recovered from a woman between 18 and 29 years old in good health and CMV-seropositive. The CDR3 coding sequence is TGTGCCAGCAGCCCCCCCGGGGGAAGTACTAACTATGGCTACACCTTC. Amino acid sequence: CASSPPGGSTNYGYTF.